These 14 T cell receptor beta chains were sequenced from one sample in a study of OX40 agonist ivuxolimab in advanced cancers. Clones were read by immunoSEQ multiplex PCR, and TCRdb kept only the in-frame ones, dropping some. The table lists about 51,000 clones, approximately 80% of them singletons, with 2% in the top ten. The source was CD4+ or CD8+ T cells sorted from blood, collected in a trial of the OX40 agonist ivuxolimab. These receptors were taken from an adult with an advanced solid tumor such as melanoma, head and neck, liver or kidney cancer.

The table lists this clone with a few counts. Different DNA sequences within this sample yield the same CDR3. The gene calls are TRBV5-1 and TRBJ1-1, with D uncertain. The CDR3 extends over 14 amino acids. Germline CDR1 SGHRS, CDR2 YFSETQ. The germline V and J ends were trimmed by 0 bases and 1 base, with 7 bases remaining between them. The CDR3 DNA follows: TGCGCCAGCAGCTTGGTCGGGGAGAACACTGAAGCTTTCTTT. Translation gives CASSLVGENTEAFF.

The chain combines TRBV23-1 with TRBJ1-1; D is uncertain. TRBV23-1 is designated an ORF whose function remains uncertain. V was cut by 0 bases and J by 1 base, with 15 bases left in between. The CDR3 runs 17 residues. DNA for the CDR3: TGCGCCAGCAGTCAATCCGTCATTCGAACCCCGAACACTGAAGCTTTCTTT. This translates into CASSQSVIRTPNTEAFF.

The CDR3 DNA reads TGTGCCAGCAGTGAAGTGGGGTACGAGCAGTACTTC. Protein sequence: CASSEVGYEQYF. This sequence joins TRBV6-1 and TRBJ2-7; D remains unclear. Per germline, CDR1 MNHNS and CDR2 SASEGT. Trimming took 1 base from V and 4 from J, leaving 5 bases between them. CDR3 size: 12 residues.

The gene calls are TRBV5-1 and TRBJ2-1; a weak D match, TRBD2 (6 bases). The CDR3 spans 13 residues. Germline V lookup: CDR1 SGHRS, CDR2 YFSETQ. Trimming took 7 bases from V and 4 from J, leaving 12 bases between them. The CDR3 loop is CASEGGGYNEQFF. CDR3 sequence (DNA): TGCGCCAGCGAGGGTGGGGGGTACAATGAGCAGTTCTTC.

The rearrangement uses TRBV18 and TRBJ2-4; D call uncertain. The CDR3 loop spans 15 amino acids. V lost 2 bases, J lost 0 bases, and 8 bases lay in between. Germline assignment: CDR1 KGHSH and CDR2 LQKENI. The CDR3 sequence is CASSPAILAKNIQYF. CDR3 DNA: TGTGCCAGCTCACCAGCCATTTTAGCCAAAAACATTCAGTACTTC.

The chain combines TRBV7-6 with TRBJ2-1; 7 positions agree with TRBD2. Germline lookup yields CDR1 SGHVS and CDR2 FNYEAQ. Losses at the gene ends were 5 bases for V and 7 bases for J; bases not matched to a gene: 14. This CDR3 region has 16 residues. Here the CDR3 DNA reads TGTGCCAGCAGCCTAGGGGCCAGCGGGGCCCGAAATGAGCAGTTCTTC. Its translation is CASSLGASGARNEQFF.

CDR3 loop: CAWTSGGSSTDTQYF. CDR3 nucleotides: TGTGCCTGGACTTCAGGGGGTTCTAGCACAGATACGCAGTATTTT. J is TRBJ2-3 and V is TRBV30; TRBD1 agrees at 7 bases. CDR1 and CDR2 (germline): GTSNPN, SVGIG (reference sequence). Trimming removed 4 bases from V and 0 bases from J; junction bases left unmatched: 7. The CDR3 runs 15 residues.

This chain connects TRBV18 to TRBJ1-4, with D possibly matching TRBD1 (6 bases). The V end was cut by 3 bases, the J end by 8 bases, with 16 bases between. Germline CDR1 and CDR2: KGHSH and LQKENI. The CDR3 contains 15 residues. The CDR3 DNA is TGTGCCAGCTCACCCCGGACAGTCCTAGGGGAAAAACTGTTTTTT. Amino acids: CASSPRTVLGEKLFF.

The V gene is TRBV28, the J gene TRBJ2-7; tentatively, D is TRBD2 (6 bases). V lost 6 bases and J 6 bases, leaving 24 bases between the germline ends. The length of the CDR3 is 16 residues. Germline V gene lookup returns CDR1 MDHEN and CDR2 SYDVKM. The CDR3 reads CASSAPGGAGGREQYF. The CDR3 coding sequence is TGTGCCAGCAGCGCCCCCGGGGGAGCAGGTGGGCGCGAGCAGTACTTC.

The chain carries TRBV7-9 and TRBJ1-2, with D tentatively TRBD1 (5 bases). The CDR3 contains 17 residues. Between the trimmed V and J ends, which lost 1 base and 2 bases, there was a span of 17 bases. Looked up from germline, CDR1 is SEHNR and CDR2 is FQNEAQ (reference sequence). CDR3 amino acids: CASSLGPPRERNYGYTF. For the CDR3, the DNA is TGTGCCAGCAGCTTAGGACCCCCCAGGGAGAGGAACTATGGCTACACCTTC.

CDR3 sequence (DNA): TGTGCCAGCTCACCAACGGGGGGCACAGATACGCAGTATTTT. Encoded protein: CASSPTGGTDTQYF. The gene calls are TRBV18 and TRBJ2-3; a weak D match, TRBD2 (6 bases). The CDR3 has 14 amino acids. Germline assignment: CDR1 KGHSH and CDR2 LQKENI. V gave up 2 bases and J gave up 1 base, with 7 bases separating them.

This CDR3 reads CASSYPGSGQYF. The CDR3 bases are TGTGCCAGCAGTTACCCCGGATCTGGGCAGTACTTC. The chain uses TRBV6-5 and TRBJ2-7; no firm D call. Germline loops: CDR1 MNHEY, CDR2 SVGAGI. V shed 2 bases and J shed 9 bases, with 11 bases lying between them. The CDR3 has 12 amino acids.

This chain links TRBV5-1 with TRBJ1-2; TRBD1 matches 9 bases. The germline V gene encodes CDR1 SGHRS and CDR2 YFSETQ. This CDR3 region has 15 residues. V was pared by 3 bases and J by 4 bases, with 7 bases of the junction left unmatched. CDR3 in amino acids: CASSYGQGLTYGYTF. The CDR3 DNA follows: TGCGCCAGCAGCTATGGACAGGGGTTAACCTATGGCTACACCTTC.

The chain combines TRBV7-9 with TRBJ2-1; 11 nucleotides match TRBD2. Germline-derived CDR1 and CDR2 are SEHNR and FQNEAQ (reference sequence). The ends lost 5 bases at V and 6 bases at J; junction bases unmatched: 9. The CDR3 is 16 residues long. The CDR3 DNA follows: TGTGCCAGCAGCCCCCCACTAGCGGGAGTGAGCAATGAGCAGTTCTTC. Protein sequence: CASSPPLAGVSNEQFF.